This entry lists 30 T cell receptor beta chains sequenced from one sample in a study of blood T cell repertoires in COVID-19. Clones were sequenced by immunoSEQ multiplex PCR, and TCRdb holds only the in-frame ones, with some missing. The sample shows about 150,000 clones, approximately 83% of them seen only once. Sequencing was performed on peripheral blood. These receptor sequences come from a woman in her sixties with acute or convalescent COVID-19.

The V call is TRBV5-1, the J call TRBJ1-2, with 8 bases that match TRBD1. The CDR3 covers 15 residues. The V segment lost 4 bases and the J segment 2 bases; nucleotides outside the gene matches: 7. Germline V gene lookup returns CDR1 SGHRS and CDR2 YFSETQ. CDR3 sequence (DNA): TGCGCCAGCAGCGAAACCGGGACAGGCAACTATGGCTACACCTTC. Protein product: CASSETGTGNYGYTF.

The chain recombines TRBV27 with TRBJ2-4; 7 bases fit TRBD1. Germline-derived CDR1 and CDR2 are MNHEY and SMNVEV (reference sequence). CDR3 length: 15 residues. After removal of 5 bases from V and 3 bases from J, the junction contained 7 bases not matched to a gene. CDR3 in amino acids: CASSPWDSSKNIQYF. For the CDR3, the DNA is TGTGCCAGCAGTCCTTGGGACAGCAGCAAAAACATTCAGTACTTC.

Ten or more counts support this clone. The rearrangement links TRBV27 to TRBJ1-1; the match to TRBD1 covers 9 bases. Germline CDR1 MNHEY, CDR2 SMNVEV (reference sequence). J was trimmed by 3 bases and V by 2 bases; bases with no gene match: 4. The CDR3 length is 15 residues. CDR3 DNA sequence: TGTGCCAGCAGTTTAATATGGACAGGGGACACTGAAGCTTTCTTT. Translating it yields CASSLIWTGDTEAFF.

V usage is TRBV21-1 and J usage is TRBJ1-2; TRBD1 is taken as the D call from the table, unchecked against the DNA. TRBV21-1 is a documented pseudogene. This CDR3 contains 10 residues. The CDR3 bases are TGTGCCAGCAGCAAAGCTAAACAGGTCTTC. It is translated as CASSKAKQVF.

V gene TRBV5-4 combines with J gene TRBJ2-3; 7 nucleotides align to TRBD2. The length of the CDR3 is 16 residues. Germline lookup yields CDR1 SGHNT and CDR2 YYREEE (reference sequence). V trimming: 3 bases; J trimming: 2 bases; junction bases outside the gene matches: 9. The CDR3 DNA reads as TGTGCCAGCAGCTCCACGCTAGCGGAAGACACAGATACGCAGTATTTT. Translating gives CASSSTLAEDTDTQYF.

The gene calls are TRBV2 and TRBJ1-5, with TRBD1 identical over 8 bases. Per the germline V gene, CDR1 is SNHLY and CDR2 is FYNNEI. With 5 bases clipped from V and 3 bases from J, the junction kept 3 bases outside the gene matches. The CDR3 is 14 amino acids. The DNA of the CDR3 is TGTGCCAGCAGTCCGCAGGGGGCCAATCAGCCCCAGCATTTT. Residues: CASSPQGANQPQHF.

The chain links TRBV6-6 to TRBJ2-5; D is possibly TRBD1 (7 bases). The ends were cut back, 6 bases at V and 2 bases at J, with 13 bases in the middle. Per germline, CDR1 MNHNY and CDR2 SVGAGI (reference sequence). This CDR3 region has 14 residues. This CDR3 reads CASSLGGQQETQYF. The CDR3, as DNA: TGTGCCAGCAGCTTGGGGGGACAGCAAGAGACCCAGTACTTC.

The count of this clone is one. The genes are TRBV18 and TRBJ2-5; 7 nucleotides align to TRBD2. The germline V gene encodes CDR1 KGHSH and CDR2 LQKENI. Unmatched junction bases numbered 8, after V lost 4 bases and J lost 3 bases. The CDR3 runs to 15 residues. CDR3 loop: CASSQRDYTKETQYF. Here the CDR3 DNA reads TGTGCCAGCTCACAGAGGGACTACACTAAAGAGACCCAGTACTTC.

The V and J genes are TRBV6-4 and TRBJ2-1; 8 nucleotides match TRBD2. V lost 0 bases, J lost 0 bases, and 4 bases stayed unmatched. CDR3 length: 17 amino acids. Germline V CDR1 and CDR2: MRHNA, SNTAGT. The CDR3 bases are TGTGCCAGCAGTGACTCGGCTAGCGGGTCCTCCTACAATGAGCAGTTCTTC. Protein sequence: CASSDSASGSSYNEQFF.

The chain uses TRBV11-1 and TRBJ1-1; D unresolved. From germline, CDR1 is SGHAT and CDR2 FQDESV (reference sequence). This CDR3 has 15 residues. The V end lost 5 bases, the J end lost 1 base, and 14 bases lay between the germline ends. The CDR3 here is CASSITSVPNTEAFF. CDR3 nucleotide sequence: TGTGCCAGCAGCATAACCAGCGTACCGAACACTGAAGCTTTCTTT.

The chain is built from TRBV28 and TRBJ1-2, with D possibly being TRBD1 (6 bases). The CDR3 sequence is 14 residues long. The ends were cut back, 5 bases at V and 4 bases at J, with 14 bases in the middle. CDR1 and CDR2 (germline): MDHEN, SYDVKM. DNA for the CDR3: TGTGCCAGCAGTGCCTACAGGGCTGGCTATGGCTACACCTTC. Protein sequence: CASSAYRAGYGYTF.

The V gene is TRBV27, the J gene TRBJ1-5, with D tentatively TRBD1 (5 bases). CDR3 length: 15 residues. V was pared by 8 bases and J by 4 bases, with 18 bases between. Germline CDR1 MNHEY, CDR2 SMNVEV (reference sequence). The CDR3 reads CASSIIGGGNQPQHF. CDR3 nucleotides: TGTGCCAGCTCGATTATCGGCGGGGGGAATCAGCCCCAGCATTTT.

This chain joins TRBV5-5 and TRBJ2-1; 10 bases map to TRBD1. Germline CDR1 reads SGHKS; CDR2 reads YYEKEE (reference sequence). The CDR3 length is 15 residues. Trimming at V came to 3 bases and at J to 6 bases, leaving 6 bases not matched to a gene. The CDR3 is CASSYRQGAVNEQFF. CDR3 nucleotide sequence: TGTGCCAGCAGCTACCGACAGGGGGCGGTCAATGAGCAGTTCTTC.

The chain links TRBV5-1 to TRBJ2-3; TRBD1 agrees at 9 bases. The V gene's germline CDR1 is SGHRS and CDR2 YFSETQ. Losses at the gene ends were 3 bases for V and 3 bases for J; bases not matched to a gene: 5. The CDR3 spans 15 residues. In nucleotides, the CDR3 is TGCGCCAGCAGCTCGCTGACAGGGGGAACAGATACGCAGTATTTT. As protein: CASSSLTGGTDTQYF.

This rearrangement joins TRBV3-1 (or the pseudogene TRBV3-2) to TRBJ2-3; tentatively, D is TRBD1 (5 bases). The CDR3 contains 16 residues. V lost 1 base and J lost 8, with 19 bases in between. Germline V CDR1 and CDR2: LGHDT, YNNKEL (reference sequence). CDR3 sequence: CASSQGSQSLRGTQYF. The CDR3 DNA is TGTGCCAGCAGCCAAGGTTCGCAGAGCCTTAGGGGTACGCAGTATTTT.

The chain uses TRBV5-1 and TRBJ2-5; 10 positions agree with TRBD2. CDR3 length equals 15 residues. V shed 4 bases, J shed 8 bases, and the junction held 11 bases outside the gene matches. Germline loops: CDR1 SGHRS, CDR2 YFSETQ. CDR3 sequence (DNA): TGCGCCAGCAGCACCAATAGCGGGGGGCCACCAACCCAGTACTTC. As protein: CASSTNSGGPPTQYF.

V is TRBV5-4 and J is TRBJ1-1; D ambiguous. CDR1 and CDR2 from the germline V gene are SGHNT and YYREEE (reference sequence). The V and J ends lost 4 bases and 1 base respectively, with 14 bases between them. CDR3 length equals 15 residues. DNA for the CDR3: TGTGCCAGCAGCCCGTTCGGGGTTGGGAACACTGAAGCTTTCTTT. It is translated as CASSPFGVGNTEAFF.

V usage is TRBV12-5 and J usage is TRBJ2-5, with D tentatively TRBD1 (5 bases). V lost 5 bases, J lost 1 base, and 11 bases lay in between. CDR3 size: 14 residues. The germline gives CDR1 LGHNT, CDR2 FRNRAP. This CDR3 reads CASGRGWLQETQYF. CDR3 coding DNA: TGTGCTAGTGGTAGGGGTTGGCTCCAAGAGACCCAGTACTTC.

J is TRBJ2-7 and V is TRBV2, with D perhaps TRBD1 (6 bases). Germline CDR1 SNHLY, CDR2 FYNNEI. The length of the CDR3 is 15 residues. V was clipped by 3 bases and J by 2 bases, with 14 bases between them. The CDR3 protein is CASSETGMPPYEQYV. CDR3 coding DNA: TGTGCCAGCAGTGAGACAGGAATGCCCCCCTACGAGCAGTACGTC.

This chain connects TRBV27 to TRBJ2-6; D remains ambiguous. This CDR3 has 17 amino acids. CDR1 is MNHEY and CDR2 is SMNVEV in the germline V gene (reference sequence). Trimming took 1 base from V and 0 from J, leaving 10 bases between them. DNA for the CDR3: TGTGCCAGCAGTTTATTCAGTATCACCTCTGGGGCCAACGTCCTGACTTTC. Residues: CASSLFSITSGANVLTF.

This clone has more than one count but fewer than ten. The CDR3 nucleotides are TGTGCCAGTAGTATAGTTGTCGGTAACTATGGCTACACCTTC. It encodes CASSIVVGNYGYTF. V gene TRBV19 combines with J gene TRBJ1-2; D is uncertain. The CDR3 length is 14 residues. V shed 1 base and J shed 1 base, with 7 bases lying between them. CDR1 LNHDA and CDR2 SQIVND come from the germline V gene (reference sequence).

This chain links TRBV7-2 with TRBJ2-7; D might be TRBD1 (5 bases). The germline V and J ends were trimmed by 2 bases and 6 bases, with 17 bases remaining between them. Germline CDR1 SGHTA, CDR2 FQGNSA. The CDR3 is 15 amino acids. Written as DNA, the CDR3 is TGTGCCAGCAGCTTATTGTCAGGGAACGAAGGCGAGCAGTACTTC. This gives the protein CASSLLSGNEGEQYF.

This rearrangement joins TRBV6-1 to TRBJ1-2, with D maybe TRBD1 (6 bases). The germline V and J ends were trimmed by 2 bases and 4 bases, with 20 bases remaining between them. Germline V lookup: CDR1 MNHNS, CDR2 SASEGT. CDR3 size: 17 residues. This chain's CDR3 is CASSESTQGDRIYGYTF. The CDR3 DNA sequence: TGTGCCAGCAGTGAATCCACACAGGGCGATAGGATCTATGGCTACACCTTC.

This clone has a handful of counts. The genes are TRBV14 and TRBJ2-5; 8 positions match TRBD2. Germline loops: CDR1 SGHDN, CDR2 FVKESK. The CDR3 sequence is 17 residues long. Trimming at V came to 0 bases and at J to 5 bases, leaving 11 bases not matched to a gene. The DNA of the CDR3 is TGTGCCAGCAGCCAAGATTGGAGCGGGGGCCTGTTTGAGACCCAGTACTTC. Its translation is CASSQDWSGGLFETQYF.

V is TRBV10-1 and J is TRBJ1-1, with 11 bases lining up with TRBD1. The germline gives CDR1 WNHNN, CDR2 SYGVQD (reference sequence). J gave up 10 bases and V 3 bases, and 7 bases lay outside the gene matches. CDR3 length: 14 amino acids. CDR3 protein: CASSDTGQGARAFF. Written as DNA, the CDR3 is TGCGCCAGCAGTGATACCGGACAGGGGGCTAGAGCTTTCTTT.

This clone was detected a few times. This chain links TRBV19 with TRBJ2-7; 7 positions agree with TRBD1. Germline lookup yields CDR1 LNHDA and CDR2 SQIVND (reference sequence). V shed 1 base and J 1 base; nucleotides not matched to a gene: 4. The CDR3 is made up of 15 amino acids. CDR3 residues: CASSIGATGSYEQYF. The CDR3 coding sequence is TGTGCCAGTAGTATAGGGGCGACAGGGTCCTACGAGCAGTACTTC.

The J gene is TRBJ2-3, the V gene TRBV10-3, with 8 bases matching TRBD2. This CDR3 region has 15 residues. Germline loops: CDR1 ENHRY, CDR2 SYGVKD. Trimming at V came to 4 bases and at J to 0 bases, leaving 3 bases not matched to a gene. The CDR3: CAISAGTRSTDTQYF. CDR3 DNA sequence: TGTGCCATCAGTGCCGGGACTAGAAGCACAGATACGCAGTATTTT.

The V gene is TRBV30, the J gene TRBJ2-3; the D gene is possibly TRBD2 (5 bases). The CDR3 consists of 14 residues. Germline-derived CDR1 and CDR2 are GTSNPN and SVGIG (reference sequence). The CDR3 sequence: CARKVGVRTDTQYF. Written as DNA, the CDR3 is TGTGCACGGAAGGTGGGAGTTAGGACAGATACGCAGTATTTT.

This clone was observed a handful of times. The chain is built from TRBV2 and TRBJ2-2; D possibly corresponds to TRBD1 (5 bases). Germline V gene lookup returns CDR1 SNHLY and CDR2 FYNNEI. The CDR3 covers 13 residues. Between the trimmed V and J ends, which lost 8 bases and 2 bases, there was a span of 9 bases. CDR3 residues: CASLRENTGELFF. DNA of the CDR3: TGTGCCAGCCTCAGGGAAAACACCGGGGAGCTGTTTTTT.

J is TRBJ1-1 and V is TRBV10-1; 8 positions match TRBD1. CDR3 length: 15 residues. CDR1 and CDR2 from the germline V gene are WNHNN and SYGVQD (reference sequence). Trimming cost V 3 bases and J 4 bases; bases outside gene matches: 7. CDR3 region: CASSDRGRGSTEAFF. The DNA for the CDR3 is TGCGCCAGCAGTGACAGGGGGCGGGGAAGCACTGAAGCTTTCTTT.